Listed here are 10 T cell receptor beta chains from one sample, sequenced in a study of siplizumab effects on memory and regulatory T cells. Only in-frame clones appear in the TCRdb table, and some are missing; sequencing was by immunoSEQ multiplex PCR. The sample has approximately 100,000 clones, roughly 95% seen once; the top ten hold over 0.15%. Sequencing used non-Treg CD4+ T cells sorted from blood. The source of these receptors is a human donor in good health.

The rearrangement links TRBV5-1 to TRBJ2-5, with a weak D call TRBD1 (5 bases). Germline CDR1 SGHRS, CDR2 YFSETQ. CDR3 length: 15 amino acids. With 0 bases removed from V and 5 bases from J, the gap between germline ends came to 14 bases. In DNA form, the CDR3 reads TGCGCCAGCAGCTTGGTGGATAGGGGATGGGAGACCCAGTACTTC. It encodes CASSLVDRGWETQYF.

This clone showed up just once. The V and J genes are TRBV4-3 and TRBJ2-7; TRBD2 agrees at 8 bases. The CDR3 runs 15 residues. Germline trimming cut 1 base from V and 3 bases from J; bases unmatched to any gene: 5. The germline gives CDR1 LGHNA, CDR2 YSLEER. This chain's CDR3 is CASSQGAGEHYEQYF. CDR3 DNA: TGCGCCAGCAGCCAAGGAGCGGGGGAACACTACGAGCAGTACTTC.

This chain links TRBV15 with TRBJ2-5; D unclear. V lost 1 base to trimming and J lost 5 bases, with 8 bases between them. Germline V gives CDR1 LNHNV, CDR2 YYDKDF (reference sequence). The CDR3 runs 13 residues. CDR3 in amino acids: CATSRAPQETQYF. Written as DNA, the CDR3 is TGTGCCACCAGCAGAGCCCCCCAGGAGACCCAGTACTTC.

The DNA for the CDR3 is TGTGCCAGCAGCAAGGAATTCGGGGACACCATATATTTT. This encodes CASSKEFGDTIYF. The gene calls are TRBV9 and TRBJ1-3; D not resolved. The germline V and J ends were trimmed by 4 bases and 8 bases, with 13 bases remaining between them. The germline V gene has CDR1 SGDLS and CDR2 YYNGEE. The CDR3 contains 13 residues.

V gene TRBV2 combines with J gene TRBJ1-6; D is perhaps TRBD1 (5 bases). The CDR3 runs to 14 residues. Trimming left V 4 bases short and J 6 bases short, with 10 bases between. CDR1 is SNHLY, CDR2 FYNNEI, per germline. The CDR3 here is CASSAQGGNSPLHF. DNA for the CDR3: TGTGCCAGCAGTGCCCAGGGAGGTAATTCACCCCTCCACTTT.

The gene calls are TRBV21-1 and TRBJ2-3. TRBV21-1 is tagged as a pseudogene. This CDR3 contains 17 residues. CDR3: CASSKARSLGNTDTQYF. CDR3 coding DNA: TGTGCCAGCAGCAAAGCGCGGTCCTTGGGGAACACAGATACGCAGTATTTT.

The rearrangement joins TRBV6-8 to TRBJ2-3; D gene unclear. V was clipped by 10 bases and J by 0 bases, with 14 bases between them. Germline lookup yields CDR1 MNHGY and CDR2 SAAAGT. The CDR3 sequence is 14 residues long. The CDR3 nucleotides are TGTGCCAACGACACGTCCTCTAGCACAGATACGCAGTATTTT. This encodes CANDTSSSTDTQYF.

In its sample, this clone was seen a few times. The CDR3 region is CASSDRGGEQFF. The CDR3 bases are TGTGCCAGCAGCGACAGGGGTGGGGAGCAGTTCTTC. V gene TRBV27 combines with J gene TRBJ2-1; TRBD1 agrees at 8 bases. The germline CDR1 and CDR2 sequences are MNHEY and SMNVEV (reference sequence). Trimming cost V 6 bases and J 10 bases; bases outside gene matches: 5. This CDR3 is built from 12 residues.

This clone showed up just a few times. The chain recombines TRBV10-1 with TRBJ1-1, with D hard to call. CDR3 length: 13 residues. V lost 2 bases and J 2 bases, leaving 6 bases between the germline ends. Germline CDR1 WNHNN, CDR2 SYGVQD (reference sequence). The CDR3 region has the DNA TGCGCCAGCAGTGAGCTGTCCAACACTGAAGCTTTCTTT. As protein: CASSELSNTEAFF.

The V and J genes are TRBV18 and TRBJ1-6; D possibly corresponds to TRBD1 (5 bases). V shed 3 bases and J shed 9 bases, with 15 bases lying between them. Germline V lookup: CDR1 KGHSH, CDR2 LQKENI. The CDR3 contains 15 residues. The CDR3 DNA follows: TGTGCCAGCTCACCCTTGGAGGGGCAAGGTTCACCCCTCCACTTT. It specifies CASSPLEGQGSPLHF.